Included here is one TCR beta chain sequence, with context. Germline CDR1 and CDR2: LNHDA and SQIVND (reference sequence). This CDR3 comprises 14 residues. V was cut by 7 bases and J by 1 base, with 13 bases left in between. The sample comes from a study of blood T cell repertoires in COVID-19. About the study: Material from acute and convalescent COVID-19 was sourced from the United States, Italy and Spain.

TCRdb keeps only in-frame clones here, not all; method: immunoSEQ multiplex PCR. The data contain tens of thousands of clones, about 76% of them singletons. The chain is built from TRBV19 and TRBJ1-1; D call uncertain. The sample consisted of peripheral blood. The receptor's source is a human donor in a cohort sampled during active COVID-19. CDR3 protein: CASNDRGTNTEAFF. The DNA for the CDR3 is TGTGCCAGTAACGACCGGGGTACGAACACTGAAGCTTTCTTT.